These T cell receptor beta chains were read from a single sample in a study of HIV-infected patients and healthy controls. TCRdb independently ran MiXCR on the 5' RACE reads; one entry per CDR3 protein. The sample shows about 67,000 distinct CDR3 sequences, about 17% of them seen only once. Sequenced input: CD4+ T cells from blood. These receptors came from a human donor in good health. Both conserved end residues are part of each CDR3. The D gene is left open where the match is weak. Expanded clones get a size class; other rows say once, few or many, or leave the size out.

D gene	V gene	clone size	J gene	CDR3 protein	CDR3 DNA
TRBD2	TRBV7-2	few	TRBJ2-7	CASRGLGPYEQYF	TGTGCCAGCCGGGGACTAGGTCCCTACGAGCAGTACTTC
-	TRBV20-1	-	TRBJ1-1	CSANRGARNTEAFF	TGCAGTGCTAACCGAGGGGCCCGGAACACTGAAGCTTTCTTT
-	TRBV3-1	many	TRBJ2-1	CASSPWTARNEQFF	TGTGCCAGCAGCCCGTGGACGGCGCGCAATGAGCAGTTCTTC
TRBD1	TRBV24-1	few	TRBJ1-3	CASSEGAGGNTIYF	TGTGCCTCAAGCGAGGGGGCAGGAGGAAACACCATATATTTT
-	TRBV7-2	few	TRBJ2-3	CASSLGGPSTDTQYF	TGTGCCAGCAGCTTAGGCGGGCCCAGCACAGATACGCAGTATTTT
-	TRBV18	few	TRBJ2-7	CASSRAGVAYEQYF	TGTGCCAGCTCACGGGCAGGGGTCGCCTACGAGCAGTACTTC
-	TRBV13	few	TRBJ2-7	CASSYIRTSQYF	TGTGCCAGCAGCTACATCCGGACAAGTCAGTACTTC
TRBD1	TRBV6-2/TRBV6-3	-	TRBJ1-6	CASNSPGTGGSPLHF	TGTGCCAGCAACTCCCCGGGGACAGGAGGTTCACCCCTCCACTTT
TRBD1	TRBV7-9	-	TRBJ1-1	CAGQDNTKAFF	TGTGCCGGACAGGACAACACTAAAGCTTTCTTT
-	TRBV12-3/TRBV12-4	many	TRBJ1-5	CASGKGSNQPQHF	TGTGCCAGTGGGAAGGGTAGCAATCAGCCCCAGCATTTT
-	TRBV18	few	TRBJ1-1	CASSPPKGRAAFF	TGTGCCAGCTCACCCCCGAAGGGCCGGGCGGCTTTCTTT
-	TRBV6-1	-	TRBJ2-3	CASSEFAGSSTDTQYF	TGTGCCAGCAGTGAATTCGCTGGTTCTAGCACAGATACGCAGTATTTT
-	TRBV20-1	-	TRBJ2-3	CSARVGAVGGTDTQYF	TGCAGTGCTAGAGTTGGAGCGGTTGGGGGCACAGATACGCAGTATTTT
-	TRBV7-6	few	TRBJ2-3	CASSLGVQPDTQYF	TGTGCCAGCAGCTTAGGGGTTCAGCCAGATACGCAGTATTTT
-	TRBV5-4	-	TRBJ2-1	CASSASSFGRNEQFF	TGTGCCAGCAGCGCTTCTAGCTTCGGTCGCAATGAGCAGTTCTTC
-	TRBV7-9	-	TRBJ1-1	CASSFPARGPLNTEAFF	TGTGCCAGCAGCTTCCCAGCGCGGGGGCCACTAAACACTGAAGCTTTCTTT
-	TRBV5-4	-	TRBJ2-7	CASSLRSAVYEQYF	TGTGCCAGCAGCTTGCGCTCGGCAGTCTACGAGCAGTACTTC
-	TRBV29-1	-	TRBJ2-3	CSVEDPWGTDTQYF	TGCAGCGTTGAAGATCCGTGGGGCACAGATACGCAGTATTTT
-	TRBV19	many	TRBJ1-5	CDHGPQHF	TGTGACCACGGGCCCCAGCATTTT
TRBD1	TRBV20-1	many	TRBJ1-6	CSASMTGGFSPLHF	TGCAGTGCTAGCATGACAGGGGGTTTTTCACCCCTCCACTTT
-	TRBV14	-	TRBJ2-2	CASSRNRGGTGELFF	TGTGCCAGCAGCAGAAACAGAGGGGGGACCGGGGAGCTGTTTTTT
TRBD1	TRBV7-3	-	TRBJ2-1	CASSPPGGDEQFF	TGTGCCAGCAGCCCCCCAGGGGGCGACGAGCAGTTCTTC